The next 22 T cell receptor beta chains were all read from a single sample in a study of T cell responses to AZD1222 COVID-19 vaccine. TCRdb's table, derived via immunoSEQ multiplex PCR, lists solely in-frame clones and lacks some. The sample shows just under 150,000 clones, around 84% of them seen only once. The sequencing here drew on peripheral blood, taken 28 days after the second AZD1222 dose. The receptor source for this set is an adult who received the AZD1222 COVID-19 vaccine.

This rearrangement joins TRBV12-3 or TRBV12-4 to TRBJ2-1; D is unresolved. Between the trimmed V and J ends, which lost 2 bases and 8 bases, there was a span of 7 bases. There are 12 residues in the CDR3. CDR3 amino acids: CASSLNSYEQFF. The CDR3 DNA reads as TGTGCCAGCAGTTTAAACAGCTATGAGCAGTTCTTC.

The V call is TRBV7-8, the J call TRBJ2-7; no definite D call. Per germline, CDR1 SGHVS and CDR2 FQNEAQ. Deletions cut 1 base from V and 6 bases from J, with 13 bases between. This CDR3 spans 14 amino acids. CDR3 sequence: CASSLGGVRAEQYF. The CDR3 region has the DNA TGTGCCAGCAGCTTAGGTGGGGTACGGGCCGAGCAGTACTTC. Variable domain in full (rest from reference TRBV7-8 and TRBJ2-7): GAGVSQSPRYKVAKRGQDVALRCDPISGHVSLFWYQQALGQGPEFLTYFQNEAQLDKSGLPSDRFFAERPEGSVSTLKIQRTQQEDSAVYLCASSLGGVRAEQYFGPGTRLTVT.

The chain uses TRBV7-2 and TRBJ2-1; D possibly corresponds to TRBD2 (6 bases). V shed 1 base and J shed 6 bases, with 10 bases lying between them. This CDR3 is built from 14 residues. CDR1 and CDR2 (germline): SGHTA, FQGNSA. The CDR3 sequence: CASSLDSGLNEQFF. DNA of the CDR3: TGTGCCAGCAGCTTAGATAGCGGCCTCAATGAGCAGTTCTTC. Using reference TRBV7-2 and TRBJ2-1 for the parts outside the CDR3, the full variable domain is GAGVSQSPSNKVTEKGKDVELRCDPISGHTALYWYRQSLGQGLEFLIYFQGNSAPDKSGLPSDRFSAERTGGSVSTLTIQRTQQEDSAVYLCASSLDSGLNEQFFGPGTRLTVL.

The chain joins TRBV10-3 to TRBJ2-1, with D maybe TRBD1 (6 bases). CDR3 length equals 14 residues. CDR1 is ENHRY and CDR2 is SYGVKD in the germline V gene. V was trimmed by 3 bases and J by 4 bases, leaving 10 bases between them. The CDR3 region has the DNA TGTGCCATCAGTGATACAGGGCTATACAATGAGCAGTTCTTC. Translation gives CAISDTGLYNEQFF.

The V and J genes are TRBV5-1 and TRBJ2-7, with D perhaps TRBD1 (6 bases). The CDR3 loop spans 13 amino acids. Germline CDR1 and CDR2: SGHRS and YFSETQ. V lost 5 bases and J lost 5, with 14 bases in between. The CDR3 here is CASSWTVGDEQYF. CDR3 in DNA: TGCGCCAGCAGTTGGACAGTGGGGGACGAGCAGTACTTC.

This chain connects TRBV19 to TRBJ1-5, with D possibly matching TRBD1 (6 bases). CDR1 LNHDA and CDR2 SQIVND come from the germline V gene (reference sequence). The V gene lost 3 bases and the J gene lost 0 bases, with 18 bases spanning the gap. The CDR3 sequence is 18 residues long. For the CDR3, the DNA is TGTGCCAGTAGTATGGCAACCGGGACATCTTATAGCAATCAGCCCCAGCATTTT. Its protein product is CASSMATGTSYSNQPQHF.

V is TRBV3-1 (or the pseudogene TRBV3-2) and J is TRBJ2-1; perhaps TRBD2 as D (6 bases). With 0 bases removed from V and 6 bases from J, the gap between germline ends came to 18 bases. Looked up from germline, CDR1 is LGHDT and CDR2 is YNNKEL (reference sequence). This CDR3 is 17 amino acids long. The CDR3 DNA follows: TGTGCCAGCAGCCAAGATTTGCGGGGCCTAACGTTCAATGAGCAGTTCTTC. Translating gives CASSQDLRGLTFNEQFF.

The J gene is TRBJ1-5, the V gene TRBV7-8; D is unresolved. The CDR3 runs to 14 residues. Germline V lookup: CDR1 SGHVS, CDR2 FQNEAQ. Trimming cost V 2 bases and J 5 bases, with 10 bases left between them. CDR3 region: CASSLSAGDQPQHF. The CDR3 nucleotides read TGTGCCAGCAGCTTATCGGCAGGCGATCAGCCCCAGCATTTT.

The chain couples TRBV9 to TRBJ2-4; 13 bases map to TRBD2. Trimming removed 0 bases from V and 7 bases from J; junction bases left unmatched: 1. The CDR3 spans 15 residues. Per the germline V gene, CDR1 is SGDLS and CDR2 is YYNGEE. CDR3 loop: CASSVGTSGSNIQYF. The CDR3 coding sequence is TGTGCCAGCAGCGTAGGGACTAGCGGGAGCAACATTCAGTACTTC.

The chain links TRBV7-9 to TRBJ1-5; unclear D gene. The CDR3 is made up of 18 amino acids. Germline V gene sequence: CDR1 SEHNR, CDR2 FQNEAQ (reference sequence). With 1 base removed from V and 3 bases from J, the gap between germline ends came to 19 bases. CDR3 sequence (DNA): TGTGCCAGCAGCTTAGAAGCGGGTATGGGCCCATCCAATCAGCCCCAGCATTTT. Its protein is CASSLEAGMGPSNQPQHF.

This clone was seen a single time. The gene calls are TRBV9 and TRBJ2-1; TRBD2 agrees at 8 bases. Trimming removed 0 bases from V and 2 bases from J; junction bases left unmatched: 1. This CDR3 comprises 15 residues. CDR1 and CDR2 (germline): SGDLS, YYNGEE. CDR3 loop: CASSVVGGAYNEQFF. CDR3 bases: TGTGCCAGCAGCGTAGTCGGGGGGGCCTACAATGAGCAGTTCTTC.

This chain links TRBV6-6 with TRBJ1-2; D remains unclear. Looked up from germline, CDR1 is MNHNY and CDR2 is SVGAGI (reference sequence). Trimming left V 0 bases short and J 3 bases short, with 14 bases between. CDR3 size: 16 residues. The CDR3: CASSYSLLSQDYGYTF. CDR3 sequence (DNA): TGTGCCAGCAGTTACTCACTCCTCTCGCAGGACTATGGCTACACCTTC.

The rearrangement joins TRBV20-1 to TRBJ1-6; no clear D. The CDR3 runs 10 residues. V was shortened by 2 bases and J by 10 bases, with 3 bases between the two germline ends. Germline V gives CDR1 DFQATT, CDR2 SNEGSKA (reference sequence). Here the CDR3 reads CSARRSPLHF. Here the CDR3 DNA reads TGCAGTGCTAGAAGGTCACCCCTCCACTTT.

CDR3 sequence reads: CASSLGLDPGELFF. The DNA of the CDR3 is TGCGCCAGCAGCTTGGGACTAGACCCCGGGGAGCTGTTTTTT. This sequence joins TRBV5-1 and TRBJ2-2, with D perhaps TRBD2 (6 bases). The CDR3 contains 14 residues. The V and J ends lost 0 bases and 6 bases respectively, with 9 bases between them. Germline CDR1 is SGHRS and CDR2 is YFSETQ.

Here the CDR3 reads CASSLAQGHYTF. CDR3 nucleotide sequence: TGCGCCAGCAGCTTGGCTCAGGGACACTACACCTTC. This sequence joins TRBV5-1 and TRBJ1-2; a possible D gene is TRBD1 (6 bases). CDR3 length: 12 residues. CDR1 SGHRS and CDR2 YFSETQ come from the germline V gene. Trimming shortened V by 0 bases and J by 10 bases, and 10 bases separated the two germline ends.

In the case of this clone: Different DNA sequences within this sample yield the same CDR3. V usage is TRBV19 and J usage is TRBJ2-5; 7 bases are shared with TRBD2. The CDR3 extends over 14 amino acids. Germline assignment: CDR1 LNHDA and CDR2 SQIVND (reference sequence). V trimming: 2 bases; J trimming: 5 bases; junction bases outside the gene matches: 5. Written as DNA, the CDR3 is TGTGCCAGTAGTATAACGAGCGGGAAGGAGACCCAGTACTTC. Protein product: CASSITSGKETQYF.

The CDR3 is CASSTPGQLNEQYF. CDR3 DNA sequence: TGTGCCAGCAGTACCCCGGGACAGCTCAACGAGCAGTACTTC. The genes are TRBV28 and TRBJ2-7; 7 bases line up with TRBD1. With V trimmed by 5 bases and J by 5 bases, 9 bases remained unmatched. The length of the CDR3 is 14 residues. Germline V gene sequence: CDR1 MDHEN, CDR2 SYDVKM.

The rearrangement joins TRBV5-1 to TRBJ2-7; TRBD1 aligns across 8 bases. V trimming: 7 bases; J trimming: 0 bases; junction bases outside the gene matches: 9. The CDR3 sequence is 15 residues long. CDR1 is SGHRS and CDR2 is YFSETQ in the germline V gene. The chain's CDR3 is CASARTGKDSYEQYF. The CDR3, as DNA: TGCGCCAGCGCGAGGACAGGGAAAGACTCCTACGAGCAGTACTTC.

The chain carries TRBV7-6 and TRBJ2-1, with 8 bases identical to TRBD1. CDR3 length equals 11 residues. Germline CDR1 and CDR2: SGHVS and FNYEAQ. The junction had 3 bases not matched to a gene; V was cut back by 5 bases and J by 12 bases. For the CDR3, the DNA is TGTGCCAGCAGCCAAGACAGGGGGCAGTTCTTC. As protein: CASSQDRGQFF.

J is TRBJ1-1 and V is TRBV6-4; 8 bases map to TRBD1. V dropped 2 bases and J dropped 2; count of bases not matched to a gene: 4. Per the germline V gene, CDR1 is MRHNA and CDR2 is SNTAGT. The CDR3 totals 15 residues. The CDR3 nucleotides read TGTGCCAGCAGTGACCCAGACAGGGGTAACACTGAAGCTTTCTTT. Amino acids: CASSDPDRGNTEAFF.

The chain recombines TRBV7-9 with TRBJ2-7; 13 positions agree with TRBD2. Trimming removed 7 bases from V and 7 bases from J; junction bases left unmatched: 7. CDR3 length: 14 residues. Germline V gives CDR1 SEHNR, CDR2 FQNEAQ (reference sequence). This chain's CDR3 is CASKRTSGSEEQYF. The CDR3 DNA follows: TGTGCCAGCAAAAGGACTAGCGGGAGTGAGGAGCAGTACTTC.

The CDR3 sequence: CASSVSYNSPLHF. Here the CDR3 DNA reads TGTGCCAGCAGTGTGTCCTATAATTCACCCCTCCACTTT. The rearrangement uses TRBV2 and TRBJ1-6, with unresolved D. The CDR3 is 13 residues long. V lost 4 bases and J lost 1, with 2 bases in between. Germline CDR1 is SNHLY and CDR2 is FYNNEI.